This T cell receptor (beta chain) was captured by sequencing in a study of blood T cells in healthy people across ages. Study conclusions and caveats: The unknown donor CMV status may have confounded expanded clonotype changes.

This clonotype was counted only a few times. What it binds is not known. For the second PCR, which ran for about 7 to 11 cycles, a sample-barcoded 5' primer and a J-beta primer mix were used. The authors tagged each cDNA molecule using a template-switch adaptor with 12 random nucleotides. TCRdb ran MiXCR on the 5' RACE reads and lists one entry per CDR3 protein. The table includes fewer than 1,000,000 distinct CDR3 sequences, roughly 46% detected once. The CDR3 is made up of 12 amino acids. Trimming shortened V by 3 bases and J by 7 bases, and 10 bases separated the two germline ends. Germline CDR1 is SQVTM and CDR2 is ANQGSEA.

This sequence was found in a man older than 75 in good health. The material sequenced was blood. This chain links TRBV29-1 with TRBJ1-5; D is uncertain. CDR3 region: CSVEGVGQPQHF. The CDR3 DNA reads TGCAGCGTTGAGGGAGTCGGGCAGCCCCAGCATTTT.